This TCR beta chain was sequenced during a study of blood T cell repertoires in COVID-19. Germline loops: CDR1 SGHTA, CDR2 FQGNSA. V gave up 5 bases and J gave up 3 bases, with 4 bases separating them. This CDR3 spans 11 amino acids. TCRdb keeps only in-frame clones here, not all; method: immunoSEQ multiplex PCR. The sample contains about 50,000 clones, roughly 86% of which appear only once. The chain has TRBV7-2 and TRBJ1-2, with no clear D. This clonotype was obtained from a woman aged 55-69 years with acute or convalescent COVID-19. The specimen sequenced was peripheral blood. CDR3 bases: TGTGCCAGCAGCCCGGACTATGGCTACACCTTC. It encodes CASSPDYGYTF.